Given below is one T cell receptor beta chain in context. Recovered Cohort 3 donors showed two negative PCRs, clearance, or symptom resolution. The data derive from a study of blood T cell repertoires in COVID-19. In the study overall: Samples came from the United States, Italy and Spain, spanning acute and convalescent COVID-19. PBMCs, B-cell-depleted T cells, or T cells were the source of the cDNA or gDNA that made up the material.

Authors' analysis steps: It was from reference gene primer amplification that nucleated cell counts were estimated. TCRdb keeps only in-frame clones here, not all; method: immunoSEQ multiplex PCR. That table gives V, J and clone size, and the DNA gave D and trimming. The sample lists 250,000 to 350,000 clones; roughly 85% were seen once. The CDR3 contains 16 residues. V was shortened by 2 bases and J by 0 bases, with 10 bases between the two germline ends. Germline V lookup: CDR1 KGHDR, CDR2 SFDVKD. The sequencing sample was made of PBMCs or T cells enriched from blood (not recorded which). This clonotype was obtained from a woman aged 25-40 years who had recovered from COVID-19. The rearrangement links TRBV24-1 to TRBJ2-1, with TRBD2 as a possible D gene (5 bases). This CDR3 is CATSDSRLASYNEQFF. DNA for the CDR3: TGTGCCACCAGTGATTCGCGGCTAGCCTCCTACAATGAGCAGTTCTTC.